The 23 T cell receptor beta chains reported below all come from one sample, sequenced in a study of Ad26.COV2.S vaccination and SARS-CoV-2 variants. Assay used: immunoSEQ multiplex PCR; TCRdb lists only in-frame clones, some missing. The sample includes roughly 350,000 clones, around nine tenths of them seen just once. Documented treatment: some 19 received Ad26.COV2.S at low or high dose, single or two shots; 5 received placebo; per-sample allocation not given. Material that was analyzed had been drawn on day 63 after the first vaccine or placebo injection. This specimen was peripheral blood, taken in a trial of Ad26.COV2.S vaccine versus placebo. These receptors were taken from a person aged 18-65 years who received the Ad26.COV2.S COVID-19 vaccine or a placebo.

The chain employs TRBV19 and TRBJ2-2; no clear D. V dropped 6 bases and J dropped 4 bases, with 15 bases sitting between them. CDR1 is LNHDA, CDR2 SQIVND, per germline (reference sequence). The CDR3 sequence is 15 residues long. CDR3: CASSKGVPITGELFF. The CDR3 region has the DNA TGTGCCAGTAGCAAAGGAGTTCCGATCACCGGGGAGCTGTTTTTT.

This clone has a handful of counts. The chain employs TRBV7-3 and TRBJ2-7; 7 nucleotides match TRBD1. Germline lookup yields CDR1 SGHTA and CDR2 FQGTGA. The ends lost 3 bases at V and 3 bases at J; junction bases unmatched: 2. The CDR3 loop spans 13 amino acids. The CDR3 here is CASSLGQNYEQYF. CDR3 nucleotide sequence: TGTGCCAGCAGCTTGGGACAGAACTACGAGCAGTACTTC. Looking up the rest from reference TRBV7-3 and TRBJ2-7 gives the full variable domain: GAGVSQTPSNKVTEKGKYVELRCDPISGHTALYWYRQSLGQGPEFLIYFQGTGAADDSGLPNDRFFAVRPEGSVSTLKIQRTERGDSAVYLCASSLGQNYEQYFGPGTRLTVT.

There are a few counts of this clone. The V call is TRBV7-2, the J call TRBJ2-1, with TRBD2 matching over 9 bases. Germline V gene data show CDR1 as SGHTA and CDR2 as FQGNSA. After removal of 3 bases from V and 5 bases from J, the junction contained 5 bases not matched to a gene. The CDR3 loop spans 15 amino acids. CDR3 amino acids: CASSFSSGANNEQFF. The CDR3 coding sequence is TGTGCCAGCAGCTTCTCTAGCGGGGCCAACAATGAGCAGTTCTTC.

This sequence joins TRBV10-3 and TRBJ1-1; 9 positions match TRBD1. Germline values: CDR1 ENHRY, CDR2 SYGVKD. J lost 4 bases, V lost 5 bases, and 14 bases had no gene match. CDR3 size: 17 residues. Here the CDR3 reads CAISRAGTGSIGTEAFF. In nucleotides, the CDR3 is TGTGCCATCAGTAGGGCGGGGACAGGGAGTATAGGCACTGAAGCTTTCTTT.

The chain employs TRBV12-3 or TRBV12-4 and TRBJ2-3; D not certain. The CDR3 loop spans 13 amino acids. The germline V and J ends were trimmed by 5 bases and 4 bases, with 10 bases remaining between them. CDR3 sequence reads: CASSVTRPDTQYF. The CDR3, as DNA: TGTGCCAGCAGTGTGACTCGGCCAGATACGCAGTATTTT.

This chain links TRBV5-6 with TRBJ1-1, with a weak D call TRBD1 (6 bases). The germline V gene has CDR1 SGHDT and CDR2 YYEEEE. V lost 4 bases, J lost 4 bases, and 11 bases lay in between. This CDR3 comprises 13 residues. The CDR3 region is CASSPGHLTEAFF. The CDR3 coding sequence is TGTGCCAGCAGCCCGGGACATCTCACTGAAGCTTTCTTT.

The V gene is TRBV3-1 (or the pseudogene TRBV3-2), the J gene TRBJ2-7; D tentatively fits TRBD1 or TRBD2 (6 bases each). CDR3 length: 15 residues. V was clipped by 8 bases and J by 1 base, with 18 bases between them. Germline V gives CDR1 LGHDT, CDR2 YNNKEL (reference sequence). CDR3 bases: TGTGCCAGCGGGCAGGGGCTAGCGCTTTCCTACGAGCAGTACTTC. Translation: CASGQGLALSYEQYF.

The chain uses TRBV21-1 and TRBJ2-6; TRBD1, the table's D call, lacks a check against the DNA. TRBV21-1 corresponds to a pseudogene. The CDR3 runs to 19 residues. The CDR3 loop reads CASSKESGIKNRGANVLTF. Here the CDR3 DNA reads TGTGCCAGCAGCAAGGAGTCAGGGATTAAAAACAGAGGGGCCAACGTCCTGACTTTC.

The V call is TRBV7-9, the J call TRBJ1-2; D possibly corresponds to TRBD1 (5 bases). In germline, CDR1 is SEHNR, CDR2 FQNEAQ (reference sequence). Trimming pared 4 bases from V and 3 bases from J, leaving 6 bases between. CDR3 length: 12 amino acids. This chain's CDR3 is CASSSTDYGYTF. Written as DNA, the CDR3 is TGTGCCAGCAGCTCGACAGACTATGGCTACACCTTC.

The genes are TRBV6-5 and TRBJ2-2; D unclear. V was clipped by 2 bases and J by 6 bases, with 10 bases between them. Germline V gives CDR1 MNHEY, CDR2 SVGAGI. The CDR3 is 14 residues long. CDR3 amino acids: CASSYVRAAGELFF. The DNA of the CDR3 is TGTGCCAGCAGTTACGTCCGGGCTGCCGGGGAGCTGTTTTTT.

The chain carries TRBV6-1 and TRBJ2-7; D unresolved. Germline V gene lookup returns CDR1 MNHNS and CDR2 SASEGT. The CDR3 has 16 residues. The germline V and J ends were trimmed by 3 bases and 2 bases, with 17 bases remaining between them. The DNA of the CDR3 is TGTGCCAGCAGTGATGGACCGTCATCCTTGGCCTACGAGCAGTACTTC. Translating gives CASSDGPSSLAYEQYF.

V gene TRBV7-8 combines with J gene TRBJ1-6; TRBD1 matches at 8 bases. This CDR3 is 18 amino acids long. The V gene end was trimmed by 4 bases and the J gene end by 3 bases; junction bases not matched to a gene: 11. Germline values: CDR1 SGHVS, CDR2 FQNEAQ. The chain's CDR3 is CASSSPRTGGSYNSPLHF. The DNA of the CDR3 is TGTGCCAGCAGCTCTCCTCGTACAGGGGGTAGCTATAATTCACCCCTCCACTTT.

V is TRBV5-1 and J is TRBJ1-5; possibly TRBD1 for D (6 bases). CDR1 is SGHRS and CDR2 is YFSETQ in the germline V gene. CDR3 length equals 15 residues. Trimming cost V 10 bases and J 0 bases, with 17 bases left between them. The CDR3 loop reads CAPKGGEGSNQPQHF. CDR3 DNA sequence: TGCGCCCCCAAGGGGGGGGAGGGTAGCAATCAGCCCCAGCATTTT.

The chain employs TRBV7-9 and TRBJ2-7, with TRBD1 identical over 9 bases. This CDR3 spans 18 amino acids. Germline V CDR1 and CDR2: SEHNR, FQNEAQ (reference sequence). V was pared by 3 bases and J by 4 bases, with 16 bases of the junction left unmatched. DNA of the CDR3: TGTGCCAGCAGCTTCAGCACCGGGACAGGGAATCGCCTTTACGAGCAGTACTTC. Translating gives CASSFSTGTGNRLYEQYF.

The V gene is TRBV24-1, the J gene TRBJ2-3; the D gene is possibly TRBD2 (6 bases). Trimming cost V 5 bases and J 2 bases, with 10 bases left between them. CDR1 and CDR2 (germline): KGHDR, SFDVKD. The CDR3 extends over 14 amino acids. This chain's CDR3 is CATSAGGITDTQYF. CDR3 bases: TGTGCCACCAGTGCAGGAGGGATCACAGATACGCAGTATTTT.

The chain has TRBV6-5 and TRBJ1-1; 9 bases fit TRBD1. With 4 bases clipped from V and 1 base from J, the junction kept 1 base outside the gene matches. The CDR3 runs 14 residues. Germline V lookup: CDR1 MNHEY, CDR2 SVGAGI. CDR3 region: CASSWDRENTEAFF. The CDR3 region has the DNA TGTGCCAGCAGTTGGGACAGGGAGAACACTGAAGCTTTCTTT.

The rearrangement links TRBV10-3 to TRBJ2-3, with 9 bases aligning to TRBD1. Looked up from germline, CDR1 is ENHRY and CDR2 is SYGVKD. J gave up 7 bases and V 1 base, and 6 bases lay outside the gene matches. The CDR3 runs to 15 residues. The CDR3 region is CAISELETGGNTQYF. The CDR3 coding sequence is TGTGCCATCAGTGAGTTGGAGACAGGGGGAAATACGCAGTATTTT.

CDR3 sequence (DNA): TGTGCCAGCAGCTACGGCCGGACACTTAACAATGAGCAGTTCTTC. Translation: CASSYGRTLNNEQFF. This chain joins TRBV5-6 and TRBJ2-1; perhaps TRBD1 as D (5 bases). The germline V gene encodes CDR1 SGHDT and CDR2 YYEEEE. The CDR3 is made up of 15 amino acids. Trimming left V 3 bases short and J 5 bases short, with 15 bases between.

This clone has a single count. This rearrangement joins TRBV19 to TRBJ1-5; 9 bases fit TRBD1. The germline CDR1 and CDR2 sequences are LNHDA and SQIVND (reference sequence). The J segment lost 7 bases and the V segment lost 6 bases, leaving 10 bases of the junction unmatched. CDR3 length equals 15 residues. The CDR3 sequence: CASSLMGQGNQPQHF. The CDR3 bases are TGTGCCAGTAGCCTCATGGGACAGGGTAACCAGCCCCAGCATTTT.

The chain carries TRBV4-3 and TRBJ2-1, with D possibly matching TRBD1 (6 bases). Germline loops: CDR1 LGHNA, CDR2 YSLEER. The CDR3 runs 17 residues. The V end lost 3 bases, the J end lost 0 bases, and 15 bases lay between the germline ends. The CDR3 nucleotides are TGCGCCAGCAGCCAGATGAATCAGGGGAGCTCCTACAATGAGCAGTTCTTC. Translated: CASSQMNQGSSYNEQFF.

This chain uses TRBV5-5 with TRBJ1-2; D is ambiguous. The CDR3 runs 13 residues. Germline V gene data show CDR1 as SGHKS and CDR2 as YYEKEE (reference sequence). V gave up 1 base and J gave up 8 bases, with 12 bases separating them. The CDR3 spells CASSLMAVSGYTF. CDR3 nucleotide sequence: TGTGCCAGCAGCTTGATGGCCGTGTCCGGCTACACCTTC.

The DNA for the CDR3 is TGCAGCGTTGTGGGGCTGGGGCCCTACGAGCAGTACTTC. Its protein is CSVVGLGPYEQYF. The V gene is TRBV29-1, the J gene TRBJ2-7; D is possibly TRBD1 (5 bases). CDR3 length equals 13 residues. Germline-derived CDR1 and CDR2 are SQVTM and ANQGSEA. The ends were cut back, 4 bases at V and 2 bases at J, with 12 bases in the middle.

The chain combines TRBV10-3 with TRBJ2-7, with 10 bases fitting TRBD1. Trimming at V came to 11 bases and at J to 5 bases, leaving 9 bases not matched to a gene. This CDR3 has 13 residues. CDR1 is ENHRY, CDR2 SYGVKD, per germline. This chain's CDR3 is CALRQGASDEQYF. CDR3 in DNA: TGTGCCTTGAGACAGGGGGCGTCGGACGAGCAGTACTTC.